This TCR beta chain came from a study of T cells after yellow fever vaccination. As for the study in general: Fractions with few cells were prepared using SMART-Seq v4 Ultra Low Input. Overall study results and limits: Abundant bulk-population clonotypes could contaminate the FACS-sorted repertoires. Reappearance after the booster was seen for most primary-vaccination clones, at approximately 97% CD4 and less than 90% CD8.

MiXCR was run by TCRdb on the 5' RACE reads, yielding one entry per CDR3 protein. Of around 360,000 distinct CDR3 sequences listed, 11% are singletons. Per germline, CDR1 MDHEN and CDR2 SYDVKM. Trimming removed 5 bases at V and 9 bases at J, with 11 bases between. The CDR3 is made up of 12 amino acids. Comment on this clonotype: No antigen is known for it.

The chain recombines TRBV28 with TRBJ2-1; D is ambiguous. The sequencing used PBMCs, collected on the day of the first yellow fever vaccination. The receptor was derived from a man aged 18-30 years who received the YFV17D yellow fever vaccine. The CDR3 coding sequence is TGTGCCAGCAGTCCCACCCAGGTTGAGCAGTTCTTC. Protein product: CASSPTQVEQFF.